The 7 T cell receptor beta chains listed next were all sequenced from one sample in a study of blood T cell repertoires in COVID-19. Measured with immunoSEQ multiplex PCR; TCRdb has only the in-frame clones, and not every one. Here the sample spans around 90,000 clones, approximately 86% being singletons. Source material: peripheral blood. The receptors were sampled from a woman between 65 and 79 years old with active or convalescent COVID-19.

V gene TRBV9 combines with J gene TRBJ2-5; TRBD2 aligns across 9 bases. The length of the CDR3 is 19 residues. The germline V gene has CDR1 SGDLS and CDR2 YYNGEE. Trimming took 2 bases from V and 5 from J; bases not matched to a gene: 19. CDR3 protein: CASSVGLRGGFLQGETQYF. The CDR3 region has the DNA TGTGCCAGCAGCGTGGGTTTGCGGGGGGGATTTTTACAGGGTGAGACCCAGTACTTC.

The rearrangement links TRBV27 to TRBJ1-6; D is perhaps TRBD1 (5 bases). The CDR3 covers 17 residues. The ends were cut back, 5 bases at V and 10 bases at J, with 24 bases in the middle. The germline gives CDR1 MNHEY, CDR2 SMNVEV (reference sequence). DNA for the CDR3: TGTGCCAGCAGTACCTTCCTGAGAGAGGGCGGGGGGTCACCCCTCCACTTT. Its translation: CASSTFLREGGGSPLHF.

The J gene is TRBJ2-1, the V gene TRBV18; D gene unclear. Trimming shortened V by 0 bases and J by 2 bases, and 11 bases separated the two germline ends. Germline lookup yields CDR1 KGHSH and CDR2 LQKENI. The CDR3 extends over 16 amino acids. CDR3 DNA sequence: TGTGCCAGCTCACCACCGAGAGCGATAACCTACAATGAGCAGTTCTTC. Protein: CASSPPRAITYNEQFF.

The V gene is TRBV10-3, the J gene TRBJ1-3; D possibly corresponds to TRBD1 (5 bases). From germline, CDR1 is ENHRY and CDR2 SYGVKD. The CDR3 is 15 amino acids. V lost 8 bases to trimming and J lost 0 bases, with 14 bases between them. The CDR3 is CAIGAGRVSGNTIYF. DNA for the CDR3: TGTGCCATCGGGGCAGGGAGGGTCTCTGGAAACACCATATATTTT.

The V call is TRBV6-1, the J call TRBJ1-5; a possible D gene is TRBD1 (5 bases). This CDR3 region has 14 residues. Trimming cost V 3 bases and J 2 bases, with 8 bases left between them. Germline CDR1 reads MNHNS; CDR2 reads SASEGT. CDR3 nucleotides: TGTGCCAGCAGTGAGTCGGGGGGCAATCAGCCCCAGCATTTT. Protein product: CASSESGGNQPQHF.

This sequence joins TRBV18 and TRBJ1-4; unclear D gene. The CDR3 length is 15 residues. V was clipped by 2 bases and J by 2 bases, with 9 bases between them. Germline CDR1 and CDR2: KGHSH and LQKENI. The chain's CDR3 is CASSPSGSTNEKLFF. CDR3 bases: TGTGCCAGCTCACCATCAGGCTCTACTAATGAAAAACTGTTTTTT.

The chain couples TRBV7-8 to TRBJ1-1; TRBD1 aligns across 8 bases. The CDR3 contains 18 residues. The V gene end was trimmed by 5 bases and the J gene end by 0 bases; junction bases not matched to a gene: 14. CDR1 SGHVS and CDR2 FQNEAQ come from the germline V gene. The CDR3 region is CASSPRGTGTPVNTEAFF. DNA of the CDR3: TGTGCCAGCAGCCCACGTGGGACAGGAACCCCTGTGAACACTGAAGCTTTCTTT.